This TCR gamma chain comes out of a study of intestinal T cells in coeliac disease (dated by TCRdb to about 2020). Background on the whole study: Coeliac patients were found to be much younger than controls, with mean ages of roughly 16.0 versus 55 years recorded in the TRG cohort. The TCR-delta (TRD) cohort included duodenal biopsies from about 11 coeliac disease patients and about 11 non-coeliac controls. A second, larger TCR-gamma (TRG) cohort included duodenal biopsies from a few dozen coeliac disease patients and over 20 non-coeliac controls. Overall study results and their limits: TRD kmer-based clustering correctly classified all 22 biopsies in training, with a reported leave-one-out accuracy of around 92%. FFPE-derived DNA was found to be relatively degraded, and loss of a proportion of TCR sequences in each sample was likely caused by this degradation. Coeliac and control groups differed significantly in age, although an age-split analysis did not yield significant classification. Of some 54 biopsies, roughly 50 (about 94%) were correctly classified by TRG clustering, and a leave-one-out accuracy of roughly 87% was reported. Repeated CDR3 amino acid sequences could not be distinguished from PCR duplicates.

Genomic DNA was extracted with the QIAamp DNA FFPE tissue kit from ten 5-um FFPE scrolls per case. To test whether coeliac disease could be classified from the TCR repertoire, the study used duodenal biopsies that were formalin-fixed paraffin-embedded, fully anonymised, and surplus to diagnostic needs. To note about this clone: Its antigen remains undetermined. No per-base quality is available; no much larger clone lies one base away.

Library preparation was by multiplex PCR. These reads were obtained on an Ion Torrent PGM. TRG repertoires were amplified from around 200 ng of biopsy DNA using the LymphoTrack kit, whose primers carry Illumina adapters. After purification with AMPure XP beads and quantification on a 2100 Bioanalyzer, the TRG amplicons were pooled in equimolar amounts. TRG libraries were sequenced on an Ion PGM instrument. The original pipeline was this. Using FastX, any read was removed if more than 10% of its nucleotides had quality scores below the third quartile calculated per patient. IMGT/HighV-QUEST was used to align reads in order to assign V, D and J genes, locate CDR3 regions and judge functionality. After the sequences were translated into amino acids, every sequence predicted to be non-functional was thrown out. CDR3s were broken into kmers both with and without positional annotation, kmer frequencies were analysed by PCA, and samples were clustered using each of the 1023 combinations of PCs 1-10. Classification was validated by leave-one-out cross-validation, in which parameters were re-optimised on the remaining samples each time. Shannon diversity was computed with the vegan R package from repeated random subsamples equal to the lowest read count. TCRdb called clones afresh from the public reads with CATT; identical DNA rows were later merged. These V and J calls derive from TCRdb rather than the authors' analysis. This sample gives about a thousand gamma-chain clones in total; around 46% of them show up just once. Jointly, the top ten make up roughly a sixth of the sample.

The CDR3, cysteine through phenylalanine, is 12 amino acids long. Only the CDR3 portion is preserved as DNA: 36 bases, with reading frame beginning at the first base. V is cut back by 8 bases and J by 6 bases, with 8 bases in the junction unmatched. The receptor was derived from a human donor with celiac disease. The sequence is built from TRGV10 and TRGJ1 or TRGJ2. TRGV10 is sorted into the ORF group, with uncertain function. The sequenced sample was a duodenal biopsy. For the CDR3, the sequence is CAAWDNIYKKLF. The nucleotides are TGTGCTGCGTGGGATAATATTTATAAGAAACTCTTT.